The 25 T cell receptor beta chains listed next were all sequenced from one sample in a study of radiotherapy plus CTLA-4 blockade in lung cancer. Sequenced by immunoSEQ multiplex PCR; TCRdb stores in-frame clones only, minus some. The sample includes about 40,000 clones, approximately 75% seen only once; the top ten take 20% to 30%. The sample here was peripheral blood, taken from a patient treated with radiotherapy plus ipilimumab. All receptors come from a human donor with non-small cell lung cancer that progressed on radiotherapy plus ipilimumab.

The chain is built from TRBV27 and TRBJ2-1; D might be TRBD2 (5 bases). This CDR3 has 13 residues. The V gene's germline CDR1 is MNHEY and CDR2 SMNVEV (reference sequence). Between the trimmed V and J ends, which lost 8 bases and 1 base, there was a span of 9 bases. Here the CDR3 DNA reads TGTGCCAGCCGCGGGCTATCCTACAATGAGCAGTTCTTC. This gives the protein CASRGLSYNEQFF.

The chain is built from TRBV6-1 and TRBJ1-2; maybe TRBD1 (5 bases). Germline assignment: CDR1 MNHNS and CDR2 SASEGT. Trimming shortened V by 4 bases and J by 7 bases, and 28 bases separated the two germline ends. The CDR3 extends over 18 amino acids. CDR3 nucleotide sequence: TGTGCCAGCAGTGCGGACGGCGGGGCCGGGAGACTACTGATTGGCTACACCTTC. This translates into CASSADGGAGRLLIGYTF.

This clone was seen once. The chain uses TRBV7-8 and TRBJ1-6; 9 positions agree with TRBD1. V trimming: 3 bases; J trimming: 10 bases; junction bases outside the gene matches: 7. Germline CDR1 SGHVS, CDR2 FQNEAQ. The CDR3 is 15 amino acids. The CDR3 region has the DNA TGTGCCAGCAGCTTCGAGGACAGGGGTAGGTCACCCCTCCACTTT. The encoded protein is CASSFEDRGRSPLHF.

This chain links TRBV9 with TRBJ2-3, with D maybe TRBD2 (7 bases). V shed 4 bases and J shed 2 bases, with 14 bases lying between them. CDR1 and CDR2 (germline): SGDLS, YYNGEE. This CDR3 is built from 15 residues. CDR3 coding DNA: TGTGCCAGCAGCAAAGGGGGGGGCTACACAGATACGCAGTATTTT. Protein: CASSKGGGYTDTQYF.

The CDR3 bases are TGTGCCAGCAGTGAAGGACACCCCGACGACTATGGCTACACCTTC. It specifies CASSEGHPDDYGYTF. This chain connects TRBV6-1 to TRBJ1-2; D unclear. The V end lost 1 base, the J end lost 3 bases, and 12 bases lay between the germline ends. CDR1 and CDR2 from the germline V gene are MNHNS and SASEGT. This CDR3 is 15 amino acids long.

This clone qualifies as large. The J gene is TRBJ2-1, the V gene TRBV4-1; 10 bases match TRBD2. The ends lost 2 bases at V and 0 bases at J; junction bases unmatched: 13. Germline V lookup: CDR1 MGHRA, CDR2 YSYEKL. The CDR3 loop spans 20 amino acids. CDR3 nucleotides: TGCGCCAGCAGCCAAAAAGCCTCCGGACTAGCGGAAAGCTCCTACAATGAGCAGTTCTTC. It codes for CASSQKASGLAESSYNEQFF.

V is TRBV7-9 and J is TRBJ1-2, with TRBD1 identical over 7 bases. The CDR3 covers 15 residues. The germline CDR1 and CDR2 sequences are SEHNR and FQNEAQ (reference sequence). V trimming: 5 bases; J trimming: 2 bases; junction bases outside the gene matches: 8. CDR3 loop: CASSAIRGQNYGYTF. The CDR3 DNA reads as TGTGCCAGCAGCGCCATTCGGGGACAGAACTATGGCTACACCTTC. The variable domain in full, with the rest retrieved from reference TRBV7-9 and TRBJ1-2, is DTGVSQNPRHKITKRGQNVTFRCDPISEHNRLYWYRQTLGQGPEFLTYFQNEAQLEKSRLLSDRFSAERPKGSFSTLEIQRTEQGDSAMYLCASSAIRGQNYGYTFGSGTRLTVV.

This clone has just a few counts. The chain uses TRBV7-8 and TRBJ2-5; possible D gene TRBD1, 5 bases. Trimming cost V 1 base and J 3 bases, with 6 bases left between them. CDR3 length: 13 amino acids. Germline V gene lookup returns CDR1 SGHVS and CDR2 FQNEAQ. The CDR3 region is CASSLGQKETQYF. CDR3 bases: TGTGCCAGCAGCTTAGGACAGAAAGAGACCCAGTACTTC.

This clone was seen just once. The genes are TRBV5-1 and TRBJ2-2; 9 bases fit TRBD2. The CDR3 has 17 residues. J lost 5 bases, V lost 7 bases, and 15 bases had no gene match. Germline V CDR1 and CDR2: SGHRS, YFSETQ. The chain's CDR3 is CASVQTLAGASTGELFF. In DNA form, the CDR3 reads TGCGCCAGCGTCCAAACGTTAGCGGGAGCATCGACCGGGGAGCTGTTTTTT.

The CDR3 protein is CASSFGESYNSPLHF. DNA of the CDR3: TGTGCCAGTAGTTTTGGAGAGTCCTATAATTCACCCCTCCACTTT. The rearrangement links TRBV19 to TRBJ1-6; D call uncertain. This CDR3 comprises 15 residues. With 5 bases removed from V and 1 base from J, the gap between germline ends came to 9 bases. Germline CDR1 LNHDA, CDR2 SQIVND (reference sequence).

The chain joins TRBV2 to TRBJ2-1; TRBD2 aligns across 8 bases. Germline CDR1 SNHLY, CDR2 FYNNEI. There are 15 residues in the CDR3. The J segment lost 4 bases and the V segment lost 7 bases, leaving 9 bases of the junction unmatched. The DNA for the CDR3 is TGTGCCAGCAAGGTCTCCAGCGGGGGTTACAATGAGCAGTTCTTC. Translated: CASKVSSGGYNEQFF.

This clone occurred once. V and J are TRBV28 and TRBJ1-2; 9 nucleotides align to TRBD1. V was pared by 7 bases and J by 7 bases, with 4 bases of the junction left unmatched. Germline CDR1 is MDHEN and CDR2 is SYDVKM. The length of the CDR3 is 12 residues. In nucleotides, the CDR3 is TGTGCCAGCACTGACAGGGGGGGTGGCTACACCTTC. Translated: CASTDRGGGYTF.

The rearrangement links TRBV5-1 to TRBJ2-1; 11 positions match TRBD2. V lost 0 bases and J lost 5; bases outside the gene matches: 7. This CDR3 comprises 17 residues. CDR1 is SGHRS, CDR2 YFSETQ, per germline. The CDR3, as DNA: TGCGCCAGCAGCTTGGGGGGACTAGCGGCTTATCACAATGAGCAGTTCTTC. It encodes CASSLGGLAAYHNEQFF.

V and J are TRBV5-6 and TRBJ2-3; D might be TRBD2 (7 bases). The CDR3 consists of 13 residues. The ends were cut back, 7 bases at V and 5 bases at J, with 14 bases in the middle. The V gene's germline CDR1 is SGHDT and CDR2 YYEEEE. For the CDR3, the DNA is TGTGCCAGCGTGGGGGGGCTGAGAGATACGCAGTATTTT. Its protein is CASVGGLRDTQYF.

CDR3 in amino acids: CASSIGAGQGRPLHF. The CDR3 DNA sequence: TGTGCCAGTAGTATAGGGGCCGGACAGGGTCGTCCCCTCCACTTT. The V call is TRBV19, the J call TRBJ1-6; 8 nucleotides align to TRBD1. V gave up 1 base and J gave up 13 bases; unmatched junction bases: 9. Germline lookup yields CDR1 LNHDA and CDR2 SQIVND (reference sequence). This CDR3 spans 15 amino acids.

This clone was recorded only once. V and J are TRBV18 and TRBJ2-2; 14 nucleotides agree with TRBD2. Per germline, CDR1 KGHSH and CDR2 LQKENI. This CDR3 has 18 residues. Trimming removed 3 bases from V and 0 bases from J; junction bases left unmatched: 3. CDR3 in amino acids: CASSPGLAGETNTGELFF. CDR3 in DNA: TGTGCCAGCTCACCGGGACTAGCGGGGGAGACGAACACCGGGGAGCTGTTTTTT.

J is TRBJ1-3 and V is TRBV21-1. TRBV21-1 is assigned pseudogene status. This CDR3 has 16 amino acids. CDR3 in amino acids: CASSKLRGGSGNTIYF. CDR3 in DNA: TGTGCCAGCAGCAAACTACGGGGTGGATCTGGAAACACCATATATTTT.

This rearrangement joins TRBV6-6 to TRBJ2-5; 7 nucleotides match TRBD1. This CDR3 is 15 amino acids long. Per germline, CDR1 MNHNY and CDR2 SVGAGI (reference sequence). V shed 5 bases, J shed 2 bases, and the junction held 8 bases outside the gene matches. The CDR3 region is CASSPHGTEQETQYF. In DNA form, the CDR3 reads TGTGCCAGCAGTCCCCACGGGACAGAACAAGAGACCCAGTACTTC.

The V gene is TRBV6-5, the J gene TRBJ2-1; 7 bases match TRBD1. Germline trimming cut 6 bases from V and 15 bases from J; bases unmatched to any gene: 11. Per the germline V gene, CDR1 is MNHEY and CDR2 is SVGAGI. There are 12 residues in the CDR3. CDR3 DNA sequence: TGTGCCAGCAGCACCCAGAAGGGGGCGTGGTTCTTC. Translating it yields CASSTQKGAWFF.

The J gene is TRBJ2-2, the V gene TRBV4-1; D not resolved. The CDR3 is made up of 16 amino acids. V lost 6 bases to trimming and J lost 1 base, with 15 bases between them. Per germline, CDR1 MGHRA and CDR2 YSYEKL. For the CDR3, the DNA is TGCGCCAGCAGATCAAGCTGGGCAGGGAACACCGGGGAGCTGTTTTTT. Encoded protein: CASRSSWAGNTGELFF.

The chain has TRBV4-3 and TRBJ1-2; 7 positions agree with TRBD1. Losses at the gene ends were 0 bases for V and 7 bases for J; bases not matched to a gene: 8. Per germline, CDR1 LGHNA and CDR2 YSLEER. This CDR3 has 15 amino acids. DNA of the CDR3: TGCGCCAGCAGCCAAGATATATTAGGGGGCGTTGGCTACACCTTC. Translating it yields CASSQDILGGVGYTF.

The CDR3 bases are TGCGCCAGCAGGGGGGCAGGGGGCCGGGAGACCCAGTACTTC. Protein product: CASRGAGGRETQYF. The V and J genes are TRBV5-1 and TRBJ2-5; 8 nucleotides match TRBD1. Per germline, CDR1 SGHRS and CDR2 YFSETQ. CDR3 length equals 14 residues. Trimming cost V 5 bases and J 5 bases; bases outside gene matches: 8.

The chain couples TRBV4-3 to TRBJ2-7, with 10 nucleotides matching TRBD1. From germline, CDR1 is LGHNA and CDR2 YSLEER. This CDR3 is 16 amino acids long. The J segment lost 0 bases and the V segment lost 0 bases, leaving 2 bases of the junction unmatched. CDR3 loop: CASSQDRTGGSYEQYF. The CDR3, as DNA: TGCGCCAGCAGCCAAGATAGGACAGGGGGCTCCTACGAGCAGTACTTC.

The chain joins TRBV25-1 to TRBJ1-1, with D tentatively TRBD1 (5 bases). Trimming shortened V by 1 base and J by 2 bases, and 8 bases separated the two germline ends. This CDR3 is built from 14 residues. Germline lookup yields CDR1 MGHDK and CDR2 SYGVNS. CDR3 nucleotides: TGTGCCAGCAGTGAATTCGGGGGTAACACTGAAGCTTTCTTT. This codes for CASSEFGGNTEAFF.

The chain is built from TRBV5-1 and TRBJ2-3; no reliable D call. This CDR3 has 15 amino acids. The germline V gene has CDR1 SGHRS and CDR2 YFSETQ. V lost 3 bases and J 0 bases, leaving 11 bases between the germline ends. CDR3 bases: TGCGCCAGCAGCTCCCAGTACCCTAGCACAGATACGCAGTATTTT. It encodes CASSSQYPSTDTQYF.